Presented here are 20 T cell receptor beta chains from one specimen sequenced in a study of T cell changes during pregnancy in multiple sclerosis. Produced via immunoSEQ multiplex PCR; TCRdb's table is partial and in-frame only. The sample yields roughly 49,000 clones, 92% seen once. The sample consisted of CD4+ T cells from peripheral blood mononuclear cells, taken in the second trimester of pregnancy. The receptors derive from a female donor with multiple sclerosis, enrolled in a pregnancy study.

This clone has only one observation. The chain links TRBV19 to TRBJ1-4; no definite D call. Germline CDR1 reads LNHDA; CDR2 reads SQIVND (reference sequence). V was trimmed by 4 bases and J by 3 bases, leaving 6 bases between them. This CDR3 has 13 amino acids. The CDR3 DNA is TGTGCCAGTAGTACCAGGTCTAATGAAAAACTGTTTTTT. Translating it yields CASSTRSNEKLFF. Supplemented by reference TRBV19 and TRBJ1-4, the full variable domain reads DGGITQSPKYLFRKEGQNVTLSCEQNLNHDAMYWYRQDPGQGLRLIYYSQIVNDFQKGDIAEGYSVSREKKESFPLTVTSAQKNPTAFYLCASSTRSNEKLFFGSGTQLSVL.

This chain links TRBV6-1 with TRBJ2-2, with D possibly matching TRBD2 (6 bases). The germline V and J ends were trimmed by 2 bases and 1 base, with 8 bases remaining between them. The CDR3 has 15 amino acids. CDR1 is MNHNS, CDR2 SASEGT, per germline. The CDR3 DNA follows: TGTGCCAGCAGTGAACAGCGGGTGAACACCGGGGAGCTGTTTTTT. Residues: CASSEQRVNTGELFF.

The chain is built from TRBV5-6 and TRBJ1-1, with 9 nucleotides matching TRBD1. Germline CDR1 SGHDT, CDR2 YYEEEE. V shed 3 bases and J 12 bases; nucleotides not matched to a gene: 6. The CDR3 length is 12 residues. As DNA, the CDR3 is TGTGCCAGCAGCTCGGACAGGGGAACGCCTTTCTTT. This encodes CASSSDRGTPFF.

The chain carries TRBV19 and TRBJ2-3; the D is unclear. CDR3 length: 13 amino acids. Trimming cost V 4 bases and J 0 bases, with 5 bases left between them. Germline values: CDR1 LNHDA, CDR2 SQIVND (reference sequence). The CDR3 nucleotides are TGTGCCAGTAGTACCTTGAGCACAGATACGCAGTATTTT. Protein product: CASSTLSTDTQYF. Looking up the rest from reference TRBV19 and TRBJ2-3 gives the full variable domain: DGGITQSPKYLFRKEGQNVTLSCEQNLNHDAMYWYRQDPGQGLRLIYYSQIVNDFQKGDIAEGYSVSREKKESFPLTVTSAQKNPTAFYLCASSTLSTDTQYFGPGTRLTVL.

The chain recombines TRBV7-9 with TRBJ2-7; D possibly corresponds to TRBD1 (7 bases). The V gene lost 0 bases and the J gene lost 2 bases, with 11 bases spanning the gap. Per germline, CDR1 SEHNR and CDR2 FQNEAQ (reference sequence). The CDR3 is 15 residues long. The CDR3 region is CASSLARDSPYEQYF. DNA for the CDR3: TGTGCCAGCAGCTTAGCGCGGGACAGCCCCTACGAGCAGTACTTC.

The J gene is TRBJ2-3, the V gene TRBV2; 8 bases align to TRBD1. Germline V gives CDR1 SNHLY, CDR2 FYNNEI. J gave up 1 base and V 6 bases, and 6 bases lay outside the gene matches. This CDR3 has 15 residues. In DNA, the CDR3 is TGTGCCAGCAGGATGGACAGGGTTGGCACAGATACGCAGTATTTT. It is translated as CASRMDRVGTDTQYF.

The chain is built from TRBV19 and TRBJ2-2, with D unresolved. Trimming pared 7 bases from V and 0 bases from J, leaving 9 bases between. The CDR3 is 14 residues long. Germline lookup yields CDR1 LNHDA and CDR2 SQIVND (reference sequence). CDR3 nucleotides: TGTGCCAGTATTTCTACTCCGAACACCGGGGAGCTGTTTTTT. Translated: CASISTPNTGELFF.

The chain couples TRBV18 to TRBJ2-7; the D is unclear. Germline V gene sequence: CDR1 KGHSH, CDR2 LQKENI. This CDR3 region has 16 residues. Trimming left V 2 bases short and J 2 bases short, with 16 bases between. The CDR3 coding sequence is TGTGCCAGCTCACCAGGCCCTCCGGTGGGCCCCTACGAGCAGTACTTC. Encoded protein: CASSPGPPVGPYEQYF.

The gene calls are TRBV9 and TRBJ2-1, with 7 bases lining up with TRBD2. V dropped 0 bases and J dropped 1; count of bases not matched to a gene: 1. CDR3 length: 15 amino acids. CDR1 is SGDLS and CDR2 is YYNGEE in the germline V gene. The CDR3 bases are TGTGCCAGCAGCGTAGGTAGCGGGTCCTACAATGAGCAGTTCTTC. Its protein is CASSVGSGSYNEQFF.

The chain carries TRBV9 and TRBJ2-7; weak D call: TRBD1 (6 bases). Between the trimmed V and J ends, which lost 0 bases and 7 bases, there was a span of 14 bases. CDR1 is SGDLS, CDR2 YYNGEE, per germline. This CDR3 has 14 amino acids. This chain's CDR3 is CASSVGGQEVEQYF. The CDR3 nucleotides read TGTGCCAGCAGCGTAGGGGGGCAGGAAGTGGAGCAGTACTTC.

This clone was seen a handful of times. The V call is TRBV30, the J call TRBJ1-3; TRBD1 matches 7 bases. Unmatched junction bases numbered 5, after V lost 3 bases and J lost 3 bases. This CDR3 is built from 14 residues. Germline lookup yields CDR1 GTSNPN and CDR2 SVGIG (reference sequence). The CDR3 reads CAWRGDRNGNTIYF. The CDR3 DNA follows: TGTGCCTGGAGAGGGGACAGAAATGGAAACACCATATATTTT.

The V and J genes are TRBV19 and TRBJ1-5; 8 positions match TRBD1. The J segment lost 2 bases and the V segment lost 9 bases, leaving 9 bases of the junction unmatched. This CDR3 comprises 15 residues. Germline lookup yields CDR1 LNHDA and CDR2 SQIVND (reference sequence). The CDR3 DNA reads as TGTGCCAGCAAGAGACAGGGGCAGGGCAATCAGCCCCAGCATTTT. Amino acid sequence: CASKRQGQGNQPQHF. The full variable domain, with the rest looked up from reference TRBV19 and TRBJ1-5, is DGGITQSPKYLFRKEGQNVTLSCEQNLNHDAMYWYRQDPGQGLRLIYYSQIVNDFQKGDIAEGYSVSREKKESFPLTVTSAQKNPTAFYLCASKRQGQGNQPQHFGDGTRLSIL.

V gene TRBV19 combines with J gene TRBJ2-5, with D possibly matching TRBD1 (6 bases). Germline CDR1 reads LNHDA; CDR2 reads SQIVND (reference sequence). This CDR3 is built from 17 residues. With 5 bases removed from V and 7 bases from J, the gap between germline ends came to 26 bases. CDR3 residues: CASSDSSGTLPGGTQYF. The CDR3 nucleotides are TGTGCCAGTAGTGACTCCTCCGGGACACTCCCCGGTGGGACCCAGTACTTC.

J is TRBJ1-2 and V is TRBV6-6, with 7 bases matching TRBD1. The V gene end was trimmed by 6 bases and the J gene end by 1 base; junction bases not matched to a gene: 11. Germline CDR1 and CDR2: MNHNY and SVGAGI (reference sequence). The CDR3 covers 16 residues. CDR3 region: CASSRLGQVINYGYTF. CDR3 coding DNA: TGTGCCAGCAGCCGACTAGGACAGGTCATTAACTATGGCTACACCTTC.

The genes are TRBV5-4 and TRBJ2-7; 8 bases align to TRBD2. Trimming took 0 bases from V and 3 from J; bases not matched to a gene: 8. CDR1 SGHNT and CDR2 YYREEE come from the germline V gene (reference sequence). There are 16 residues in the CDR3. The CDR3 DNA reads TGTGCCAGCAGCTTGGACGGTAGCGGGGCCTACTACGAGCAGTACTTC. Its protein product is CASSLDGSGAYYEQYF.

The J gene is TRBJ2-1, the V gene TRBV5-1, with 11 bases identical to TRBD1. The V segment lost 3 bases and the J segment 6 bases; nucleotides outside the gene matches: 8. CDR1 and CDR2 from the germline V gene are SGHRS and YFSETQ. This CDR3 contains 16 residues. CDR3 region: CASSSRGDRGVNEQFF. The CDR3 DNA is TGCGCCAGCAGCTCCAGGGGGGACAGGGGGGTCAATGAGCAGTTCTTC.

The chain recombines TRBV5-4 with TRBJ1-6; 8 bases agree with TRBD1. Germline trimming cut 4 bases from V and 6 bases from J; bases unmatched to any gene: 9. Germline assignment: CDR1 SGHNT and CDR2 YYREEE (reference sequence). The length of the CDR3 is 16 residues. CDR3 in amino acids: CASSVGTGRSNSPLHF. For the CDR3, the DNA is TGTGCCAGCAGCGTAGGGACAGGCCGAAGTAATTCACCCCTCCACTTT.

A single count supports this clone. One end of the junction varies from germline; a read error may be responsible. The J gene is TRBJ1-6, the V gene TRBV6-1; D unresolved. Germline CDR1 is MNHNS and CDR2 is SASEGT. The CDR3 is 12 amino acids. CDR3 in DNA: TGTGCCAGCAGTGAAGCGCTTCTGGAGGTCAACTTT. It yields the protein CASSEALLEVNF.

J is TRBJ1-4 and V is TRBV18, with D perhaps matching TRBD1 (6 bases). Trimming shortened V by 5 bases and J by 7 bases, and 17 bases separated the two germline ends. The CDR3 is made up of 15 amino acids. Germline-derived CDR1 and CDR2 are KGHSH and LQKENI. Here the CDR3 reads CASSANRDLGEKLFF. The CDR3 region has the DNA TGTGCCAGCTCAGCCAACAGGGATCTAGGTGAAAAACTGTTTTTT.

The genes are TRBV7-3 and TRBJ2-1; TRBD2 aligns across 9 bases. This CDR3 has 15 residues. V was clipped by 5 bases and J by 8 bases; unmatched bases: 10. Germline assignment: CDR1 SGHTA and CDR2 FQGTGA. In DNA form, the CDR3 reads TGTGCCAGCAGCCCAACCTGGCGGGAGGGGCATGAGCAGTTCTTC. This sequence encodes CASSPTWREGHEQFF.